Detailed here is one T cell receptor beta chain. These data come from a study of blood T cell repertoires in COVID-19. Across the study: Sample material is recorded as cDNA or gDNA derived from T cells, B-cell-depleted T cells, or PBMCs.

Assay used: immunoSEQ multiplex PCR; TCRdb lists only in-frame clones, some missing. Of hundreds of thousands of clones listed, about 90% were seen once; the top ten hold roughly 1%. In germline, CDR1 is SGHRS, CDR2 YFSETQ. The CDR3 runs to 15 residues. The ends lost 1 base at V and 2 bases at J; junction bases unmatched: 5. The receptor was isolated from a woman aged 25 to 45 who had recovered from COVID-19. Material for sequencing was PBMCs or T cells enriched from blood (not recorded which). V is TRBV5-1 and J is TRBJ2-5; 7 bases map to TRBD1. The CDR3 spells CASSLLGRGQETQYF. CDR3 coding DNA: TGCGCCAGCAGCTTGTTGGGCAGGGGGCAAGAGACCCAGTACTTC.